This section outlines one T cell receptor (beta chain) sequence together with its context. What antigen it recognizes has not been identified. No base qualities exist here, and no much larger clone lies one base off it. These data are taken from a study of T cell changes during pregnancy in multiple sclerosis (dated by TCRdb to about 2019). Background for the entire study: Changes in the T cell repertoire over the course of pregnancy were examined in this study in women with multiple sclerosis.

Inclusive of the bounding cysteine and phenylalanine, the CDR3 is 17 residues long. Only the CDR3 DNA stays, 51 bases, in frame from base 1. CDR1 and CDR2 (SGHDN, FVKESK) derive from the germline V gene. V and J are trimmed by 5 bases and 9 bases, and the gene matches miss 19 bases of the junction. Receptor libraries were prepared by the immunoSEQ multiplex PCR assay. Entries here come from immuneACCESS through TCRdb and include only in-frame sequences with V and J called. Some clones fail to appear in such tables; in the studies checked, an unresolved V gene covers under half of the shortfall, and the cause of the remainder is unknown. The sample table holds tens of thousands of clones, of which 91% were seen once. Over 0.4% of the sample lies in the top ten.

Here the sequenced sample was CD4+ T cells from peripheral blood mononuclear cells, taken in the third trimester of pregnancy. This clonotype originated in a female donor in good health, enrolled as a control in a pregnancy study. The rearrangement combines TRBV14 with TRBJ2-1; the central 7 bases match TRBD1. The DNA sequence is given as TGTGCCAGCAGCGAAATTACCAGGGGGTCCCGTAGGAGTGAGCAGTTCTTC. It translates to CASSEITRGSRRSEQFF.